This is a list of T cell receptor beta chains from one sample in a study of blood T cell repertoires in COVID-19. Generated by immunoSEQ multiplex PCR, the TCRdb table keeps only in-frame clones and is missing some. The table lists a few hundred thousand clones, approximately 83% of them singletons. The specimen was PBMCs or T cells enriched from blood (not recorded which). These TCRs come from a man aged 25-45 years who had recovered from COVID-19. Both conserved end residues are part of each CDR3. The D gene is left open where the match is weak. Clone size is given for some rows only: seen once, a few or many times, or a class if the clone is expanded.

D gene	V gene	J gene	CDR3 length	clone size	CDR3 protein	CDR3 DNA
TRBD2	TRBV7-2	TRBJ2-7	15	.	CASTPTSGGAYEQYF	TGTGCCAGCACTCCAACTAGCGGGGGGGCCTACGAGCAGTACTTC
TRBD1	TRBV10-3	TRBJ2-5	14	.	CAISHTGGKETQYF	TGTGCCATCAGCCATACAGGGGGGAAAGAGACCCAGTACTTC
.	TRBV5-1	TRBJ1-1	12	once	CASSPPGTEAFF	TGCGCCAGCAGCCCCCCCGGCACTGAAGCTTTCTTT
.	TRBV2	TRBJ2-1	13	.	CASSLQGSNEQFF	TGTGCCAGCAGTCTACAGGGTTCGAATGAGCAGTTCTTC
.	TRBV12-3/TRBV12-4	TRBJ1-1	11	.	CASSFVAEAFF	TGTGCCAGCAGTTTCGTAGCAGAGGCTTTCTTT
TRBD2	TRBV6-2/TRBV6-3	TRBJ2-5	18	.	CASSYEVGQRGMQETQYF	TGTGCCAGCAGTTACGAAGTGGGGCAGCGGGGGATGCAAGAGACCCAGTACTTC
.	TRBV25-1	TRBJ1-2	13	.	CASSETGSYGYTF	TGTGCCAGCAGTGAGACTGGGAGCTATGGCTACACCTTC
TRBD1	TRBV11-2	TRBJ2-3	15	.	CASSQTGTNTDTQYF	TGTGCCAGCAGCCAGACAGGGACGAACACAGATACGCAGTATTTT
.	TRBV7-8	TRBJ2-7	16	.	CASSPPTGLSSYEQYF	TGTGCCAGCAGCCCCCCAACGGGGTTGAGCTCCTACGAGCAGTACTTC
.	TRBV20-1	TRBJ1-6	11	.	CSASDSRTLHF	TGCAGTGCTTCGGACAGCCGCACCCTCCACTTT
.	TRBV2	TRBJ1-6	15	.	CASRGDGGHNSPLHF	TGTGCCAGCAGGGGGGACGGAGGGCATAATTCACCCCTCCACTTT
.	TRBV14	TRBJ2-1	16	.	CASSQYHRVLDNEQFF	TGTGCCAGCAGCCAATATCACAGGGTATTAGACAATGAGCAGTTCTTC
TRBD1	TRBV7-8	TRBJ1-1	18	.	CASSPPWDSRRRLTEAFF	TGTGCCAGCAGCCCCCCTTGGGACAGCCGGAGAAGGTTGACTGAAGCTTTCTTT
.	TRBV10-3	TRBJ1-4	14	.	CAISETGSNEKLFF	TGTGCCATCAGTGAAACAGGGAGTAATGAAAAACTGTTTTTT
.	TRBV5-6	TRBJ1-5	14	.	CASSLRGNGQPQHF	TGTGCCAGCAGCTTAAGGGGGAACGGTCAGCCCCAGCATTTT
TRBD1	TRBV27	TRBJ2-1	14	once	CASSLRQGSNEQFF	TGTGCCAGCAGTTTGCGACAGGGGAGCAATGAGCAGTTCTTC
TRBD1	TRBV14	TRBJ2-5	15	few	CASSQWDRGQETQYF	TGTGCCAGCAGCCAATGGGACAGGGGGCAAGAGACCCAGTACTTC
TRBD2	TRBV19	TRBJ2-3	16	.	CASSSLAGALGDTQYF	TGTGCCAGTAGCTCTCTAGCGGGGGCCCTCGGGGATACGCAGTATTTT
.	TRBV7-2	TRBJ1-1	12	.	CASSPLHTEAFF	TGTGCCAGCAGCCCCCTTCACACTGAAGCTTTCTTT
TRBD1	TRBV3-1/TRBV3-2	TRBJ1-2	11	once	CASSRDSGYTF	TGTGCCAGCAGCCGGGACAGCGGCTACACCTTC
TRBD1	TRBV30	TRBJ1-2	17	.	CAWSPDRGLPFNYGYTF	TGTGCCTGGAGTCCTGACAGGGGGCTCCCTTTTAACTATGGCTACACCTTC
TRBD2	TRBV4-1	TRBJ2-3	17	.	CASSQSRAAGVTDTQYF	TGCGCCAGCAGCCAATCAAGGGCAGCGGGGGTCACAGATACGCAGTATTTT
TRBD1	TRBV9	TRBJ2-3	14	.	CASKRDRSTDTQYF	TGTGCCAGCAAACGGGACAGAAGCACAGATACGCAGTATTTT
.	TRBV3-1/TRBV3-2	TRBJ2-3	20	.	CASSQAQGRVRAGAPDTQYF	TGTGCCAGCAGCCAAGCCCAAGGCCGTGTTCGGGCAGGGGCCCCAGATACGCAGTATTTT
.	TRBV6-1	TRBJ1-6	14	.	CASSEQGNNSPLHF	TGTGCCAGCAGTGAACAGGGGAATAATTCACCCCTCCACTTT
.	TRBV18	TRBJ1-4	15	.	CASSPRGSTNEKLFF	TGTGCCAGCTCACCCCGAGGCAGTACTAATGAAAAACTGTTTTTT
TRBD1	TRBV11-2	TRBJ1-6	15	.	CASSLTGGLNSPLHF	TGTGCCAGCAGCCTGACAGGGGGACTTAATTCACCCCTCCACTTT
.	TRBV7-2	TRBJ2-1	15	.	CASSLRQASYNEQFF	TGTGCCAGCAGCTTAAGGCAGGCCTCCTACAATGAGCAGTTCTTC
TRBD1	TRBV4-2	TRBJ1-2	14	few	CASSHTGDARDYTF	TGTGCCAGCAGCCATACAGGGGATGCGCGGGACTACACCTTC
.	TRBV13	TRBJ1-1	15	.	CASSLGVARNTEAFF	TGTGCCAGCAGCCTAGGGGTTGCGAGGAACACTGAAGCTTTCTTT